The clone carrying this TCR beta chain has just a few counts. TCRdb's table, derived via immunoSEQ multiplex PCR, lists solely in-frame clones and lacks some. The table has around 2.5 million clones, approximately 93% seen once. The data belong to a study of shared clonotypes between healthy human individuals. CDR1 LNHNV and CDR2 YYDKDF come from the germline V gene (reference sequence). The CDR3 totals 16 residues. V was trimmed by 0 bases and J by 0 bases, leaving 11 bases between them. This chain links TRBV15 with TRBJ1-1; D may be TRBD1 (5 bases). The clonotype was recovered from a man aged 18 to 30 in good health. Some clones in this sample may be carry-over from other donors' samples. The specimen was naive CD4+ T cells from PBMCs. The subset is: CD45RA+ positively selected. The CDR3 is CATSRDLPGVNTEAFF. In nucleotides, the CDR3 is TGTGCCACCAGCAGAGATCTTCCGGGGGTGAACACTGAAGCTTTCTTT.